The 9 T cell receptor beta chains in this list originate from one sample, sequenced in a study of Ad26.COV2.S vaccination and SARS-CoV-2 variants. Treatment here: 15 to 20 received Ad26.COV2.S at low or high dose, single or two shots; about 5 received placebo; per-sample allocation not given. Specimen acquisition occurred on day 63 following the initial vaccine or placebo injection. TCRdb's copy holds only in-frame clones and misses some; the assay was immunoSEQ multiplex PCR. The table has some 390,000 clones, roughly nine tenths seen once; the top ten hold 3.5%. This sample comprised peripheral blood, obtained in a trial of Ad26.COV2.S vaccine versus placebo. These receptors were obtained from a person between 18 and 59 years old who received the Ad26.COV2.S COVID-19 vaccine or a placebo.

The genes are TRBV9 and TRBJ1-6; D not resolved. There are 16 residues in the CDR3. Deletions cut 0 bases from V and 0 bases from J, with 7 bases between. Per the germline V gene, CDR1 is SGDLS and CDR2 is YYNGEE. In DNA, the CDR3 is TGTGCCAGCAGCGTAGGACCGAGCTCCTATAATTCACCCCTCCACTTT. Encoded protein: CASSVGPSSYNSPLHF.

This chain connects TRBV11-2 to TRBJ2-3; 7 bases match TRBD2. V trimming: 4 bases; J trimming: 2 bases; junction bases outside the gene matches: 3. The CDR3 length is 14 residues. Germline lookup yields CDR1 SGHAT and CDR2 FQNNGV. DNA of the CDR3: TGTGCCAGCAGCTCGGGACTATACACAGATACGCAGTATTTT. The encoded protein is CASSSGLYTDTQYF.

This clone is categorized as medium-sized. V usage is TRBV15 and J usage is TRBJ2-3, with a tentative D call TRBD2 (7 bases). Germline assignment: CDR1 LNHNV and CDR2 YYDKDF (reference sequence). This CDR3 is built from 16 residues. Trimming left V 0 bases short and J 1 base short, with 11 bases between. The CDR3 loop is CATSRDREGGTDTQYF. The CDR3 bases are TGTGCCACCAGCAGAGATAGGGAGGGGGGCACAGATACGCAGTATTTT.

The CDR3 loop reads CASSTTEKNTEAFF. The CDR3 nucleotides read TGTGCCAGCAGCACGACAGAGAAGAACACTGAAGCTTTCTTT. The V and J genes are TRBV5-5 and TRBJ1-1, with D possibly matching TRBD1 (5 bases). Germline CDR1 and CDR2: SGHKS and YYEKEE (reference sequence). The CDR3 consists of 14 residues. V lost 4 bases, J lost 1 base, and 11 bases lay in between.

The table lists this clone with a count of one. The V and J genes are TRBV4-3 and TRBJ2-1, with TRBD2 matching over 7 bases. Unmatched junction bases numbered 17, after V lost 0 bases and J lost 3 bases. Germline V gene data show CDR1 as LGHNA and CDR2 as YSLEER. CDR3 size: 20 residues. CDR3 sequence reads: CASSQDPPLVAGELYNEQFF. For the CDR3, the DNA is TGCGCCAGCAGCCAAGATCCCCCCTTGGTGGCGGGAGAACTCTACAATGAGCAGTTCTTC.

V usage is TRBV5-1 and J usage is TRBJ1-6; D remains ambiguous. Trimming took 0 bases from V and 10 from J, leaving 11 bases between them. This CDR3 spans 14 amino acids. CDR1 SGHRS and CDR2 YFSETQ come from the germline V gene. The CDR3 DNA reads TGCGCCAGCAGCTTGGCCGGGTTAGGATCACCCCTCCACTTT. Protein product: CASSLAGLGSPLHF.

This clone has just a few counts. This rearrangement joins TRBV7-9 to TRBJ1-2; D might be TRBD1 (6 bases). V dropped 6 bases and J dropped 8 bases, with 22 bases sitting between them. CDR3 size: 15 residues. Looked up from germline, CDR1 is SEHNR and CDR2 is FQNEAQ (reference sequence). The CDR3 sequence is CASSFPPGTREGYTF. The CDR3 region has the DNA TGTGCCAGCAGTTTCCCTCCCGGGACAAGGGAAGGCTACACCTTC.

The CDR3 reads CASSQIGGERETQYF. CDR3 sequence (DNA): TGCGCCAGCAGCCAAATTGGCGGGGAGAGGGAGACCCAGTACTTC. This chain uses TRBV4-1 with TRBJ2-5, with D tentatively TRBD2 (6 bases). Trimming removed 2 bases from V and 5 bases from J, with 15 bases in between. This CDR3 region has 15 residues. Germline V gene data show CDR1 as MGHRA and CDR2 as YSYEKL.

CDR3 sequence: CASRPGRTNEKLFF. The CDR3 bases are TGCGCCAGCAGGCCTGGACGGACGAATGAAAAACTGTTTTTT. This sequence joins TRBV5-1 and TRBJ1-4, with unresolved D. This CDR3 contains 14 residues. Germline assignment: CDR1 SGHRS and CDR2 YFSETQ. V was shortened by 5 bases and J by 5 bases, with 13 bases between the two germline ends.